These 2 T cell receptor beta chains share one sample of origin, sequenced in a study of early T cells in non-severe SARS-CoV-2 infection. TCRdb itself ran the 5' RACE reads through MiXCR, one entry per CDR3 protein. The sample has about 71,000 distinct CDR3 sequences, about 13% seen once. The sequenced sample consisted of whole blood. These receptors all come from an adult who was a healthcare worker with PCR-confirmed SARS-CoV-2 infection or an uninfected control (not recorded which).

Only a few counts were recorded for this clonotype. V gene TRBV28 combines with J gene TRBJ2-1; no clear D. The V end was cut by 11 bases, the J end by 2 bases, with 16 bases between. The CDR3 is 14 residues long. Germline lookup yields CDR1 MDHEN and CDR2 SYDVKM. The CDR3 nucleotides are TGTGCCTCCAGACGGAGTAACACCTACAATGAGCAGTTCTTC. Protein product: CASRRSNTYNEQFF.

The V gene is TRBV5-1, the J gene TRBJ1-4; D uncertain. Trimming shortened V by 0 bases and J by 2 bases, and 5 bases separated the two germline ends. CDR3 size: 14 residues. Germline CDR1 and CDR2: SGHRS and YFSETQ. Here the CDR3 reads CASSLAGTNEKLFF. The CDR3 DNA reads TGCGCCAGCAGCTTGGCCGGGACTAATGAAAAACTGTTTTTT.